This T cell receptor beta chain stems from a study of shared clonotypes between healthy human individuals. Study-wide results and limits: An anticipated effect of sequencing depth on clonotype sharing among donors was recognized.

This CDR3 comprises 18 residues. Germline V gene sequence: CDR1 LNHNV, CDR2 YYDKDF (reference sequence). With 0 bases removed from V and 8 bases from J, the gap between germline ends came to 25 bases. Turning to this clone: Its antigen is currently unknown.

Profiled with immunoSEQ multiplex PCR; TCRdb holds only in-frame clones, not every one. The sample lists roughly 660,000 clones; about nine tenths were seen once. The chain carries TRBV15 and TRBJ1-2; D not resolved. The source material was memory CD8+ T cells from PBMCs. The subset denotes: CD45RO+ cells pooled with CCR7-negative TemRA cells. This TCR was recovered from a man between 18 and 35 years old in good health. Some clones in this sample may be carry-over from other donors' samples. The CDR3 bases are TGTGCCACCAGCAGAGATCCCGGGGAACGATTCTTACTCTTGGGCTACACCTTC. Its protein product is CATSRDPGERFLLLGYTF.